Here is one T cell receptor (beta chain) with its context. This entry belongs to a study of long-term antiretroviral therapy in people with HIV. With survey level as its setting, the immunoSEQ assay was v3.0. Produced via immunoSEQ multiplex PCR; TCRdb's table is partial and in-frame only. Found here are more than 20,000 clones, 70% to 90% of them singletons; the top ten hold around 7.8%. Per germline, CDR1 KGHSH and CDR2 LQKENI. V lost 3 bases to trimming and J lost 0 bases, with 15 bases between them. This CDR3 region has 17 residues. The clonotype originates from a woman between 25 and 40 years old with HIV. The sequencing used unsorted PBMCs, collected 1.8 years before starting antiretroviral therapy. The gene calls are TRBV18 and TRBJ1-3; maybe TRBD1 (5 bases). The CDR3 protein is CASSPGDTRSSGNTIYF. CDR3 sequence (DNA): TGTGCCAGCTCACCGGGGGATACTCGTTCCTCTGGAAACACCATATATTTT. Together with reference TRBV18 and TRBJ1-3, the CDR3 gives the full variable domain: NAGVMQNPRHLVRRRGQEARLRCSPMKGHSHVYWYRQLPEEGLKFMVYLQKENIIDESGMPKERFSAEFPKEGPSILRIQQVVRGDSAAYFCASSPGDTRSSGNTIYFGEGSWLTVV.